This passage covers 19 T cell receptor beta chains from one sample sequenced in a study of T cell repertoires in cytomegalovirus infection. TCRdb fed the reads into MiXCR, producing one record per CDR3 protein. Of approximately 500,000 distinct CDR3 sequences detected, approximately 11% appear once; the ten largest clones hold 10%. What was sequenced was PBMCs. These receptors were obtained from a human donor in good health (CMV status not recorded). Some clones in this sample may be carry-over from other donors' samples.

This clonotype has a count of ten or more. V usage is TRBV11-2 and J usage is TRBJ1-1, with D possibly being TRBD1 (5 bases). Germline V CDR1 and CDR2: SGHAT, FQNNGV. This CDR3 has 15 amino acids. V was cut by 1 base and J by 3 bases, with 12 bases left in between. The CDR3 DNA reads TGTGCCAGCAGCTTAGGACTGGGGGTGCACACTGAAGCTTTCTTT. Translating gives CASSLGLGVHTEAFF.

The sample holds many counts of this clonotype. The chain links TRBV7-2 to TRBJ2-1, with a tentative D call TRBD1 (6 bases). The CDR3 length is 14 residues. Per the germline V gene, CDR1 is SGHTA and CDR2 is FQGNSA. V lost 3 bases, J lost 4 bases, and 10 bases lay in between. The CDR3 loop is CASSLAGVYNEQFF. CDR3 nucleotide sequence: TGTGCCAGCAGCTTGGCAGGGGTATACAATGAGCAGTTCTTC.

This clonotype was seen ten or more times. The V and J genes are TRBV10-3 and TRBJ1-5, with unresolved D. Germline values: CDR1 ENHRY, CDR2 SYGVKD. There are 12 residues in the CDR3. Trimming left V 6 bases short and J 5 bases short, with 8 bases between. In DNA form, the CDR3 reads TGTGCCATCAGGGAAAAGGATCAGCCCCAGCATTTT. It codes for CAIREKDQPQHF.

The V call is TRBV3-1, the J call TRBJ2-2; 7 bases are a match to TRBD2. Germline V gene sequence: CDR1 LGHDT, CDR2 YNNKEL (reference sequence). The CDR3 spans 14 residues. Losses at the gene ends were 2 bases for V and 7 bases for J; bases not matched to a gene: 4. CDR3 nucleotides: TGTGCCAGCAGCCAATTTGGCGGGGGCGGGGAGCTGTTTTTT. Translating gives CASSQFGGGGELFF.

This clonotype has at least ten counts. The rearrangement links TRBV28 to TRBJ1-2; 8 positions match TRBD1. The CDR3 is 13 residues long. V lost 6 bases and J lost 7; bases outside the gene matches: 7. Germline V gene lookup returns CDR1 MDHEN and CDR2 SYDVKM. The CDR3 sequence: CASSLDRGGGYTF. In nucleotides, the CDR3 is TGTGCCAGCAGCTTAGACAGGGGAGGTGGCTACACCTTC.

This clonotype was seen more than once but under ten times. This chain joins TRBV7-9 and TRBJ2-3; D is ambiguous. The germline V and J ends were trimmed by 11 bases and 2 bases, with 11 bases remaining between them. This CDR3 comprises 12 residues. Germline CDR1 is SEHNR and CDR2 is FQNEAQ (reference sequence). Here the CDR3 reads CASRSYTDTQYF. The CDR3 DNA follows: TGTGCCTCACGATCTTACACAGATACGCAGTATTTT. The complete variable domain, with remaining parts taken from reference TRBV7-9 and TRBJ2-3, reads DTGVSQNPRHKITKRGQNVTFRCDPISEHNRLYWYRQTLGQGPEFLTYFQNEAQLEKSRLLSDRFSAERPKGSFSTLEIQRTEQGDSAMYLCASRSYTDTQYFGPGTRLTVL.

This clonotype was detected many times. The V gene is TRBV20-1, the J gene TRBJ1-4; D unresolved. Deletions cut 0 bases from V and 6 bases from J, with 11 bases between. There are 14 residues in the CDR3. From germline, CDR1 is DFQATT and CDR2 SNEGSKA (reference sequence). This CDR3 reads CSARDPRSYEKLFF. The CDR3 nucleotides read TGCAGTGCTAGAGATCCTCGGTCTTATGAAAAACTGTTTTTT.

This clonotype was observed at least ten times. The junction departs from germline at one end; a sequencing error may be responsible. The CDR3 protein is CASREAGGPFTDTQYF. The CDR3 nucleotides are TGTGCCAGCAGAGAAGCGGGAGGGCCCTTCACAGATACGCAGTATTTT. J is TRBJ2-3 and V is TRBV6-1; TRBD2 matches 10 bases. Germline V lookup: CDR1 MNHNS, CDR2 SASEGT. This CDR3 is 16 amino acids long.

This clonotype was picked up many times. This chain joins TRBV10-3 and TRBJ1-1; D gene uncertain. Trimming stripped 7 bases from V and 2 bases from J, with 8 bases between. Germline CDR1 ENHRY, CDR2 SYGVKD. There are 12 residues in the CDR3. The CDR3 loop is CAINRGNTEAFF. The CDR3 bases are TGTGCCATCAACCGGGGTAACACTGAAGCTTTCTTT.

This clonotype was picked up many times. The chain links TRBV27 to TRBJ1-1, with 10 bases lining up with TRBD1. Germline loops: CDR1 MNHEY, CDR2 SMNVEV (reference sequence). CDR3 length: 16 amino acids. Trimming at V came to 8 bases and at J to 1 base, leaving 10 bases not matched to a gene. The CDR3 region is CASGGRDRGGNTEAFF. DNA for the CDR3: TGTGCCAGCGGTGGGCGGGACAGGGGTGGGAACACTGAAGCTTTCTTT.

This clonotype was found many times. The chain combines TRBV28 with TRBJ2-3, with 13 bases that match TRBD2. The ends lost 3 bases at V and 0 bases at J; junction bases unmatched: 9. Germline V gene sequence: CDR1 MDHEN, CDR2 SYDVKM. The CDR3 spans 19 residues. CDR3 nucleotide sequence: TGTGCCAGCAGTTTCGGACTAGCGGGAGTCCAGACTAGCACAGATACGCAGTATTTT. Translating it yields CASSFGLAGVQTSTDTQYF.

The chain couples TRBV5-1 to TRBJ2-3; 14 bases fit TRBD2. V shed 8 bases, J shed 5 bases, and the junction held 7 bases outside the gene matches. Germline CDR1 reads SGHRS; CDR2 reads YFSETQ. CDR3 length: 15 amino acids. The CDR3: CASWGLAGEVDTQYF. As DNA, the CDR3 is TGCGCCAGTTGGGGACTAGCGGGAGAGGTAGATACGCAGTATTTT.

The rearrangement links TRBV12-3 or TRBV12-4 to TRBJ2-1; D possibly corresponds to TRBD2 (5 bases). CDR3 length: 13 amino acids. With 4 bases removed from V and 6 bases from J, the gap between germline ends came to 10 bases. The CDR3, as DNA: TGTGCCAGCAGTTCCGGGGTTCCCAATGAGCAGTTCTTC. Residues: CASSSGVPNEQFF.

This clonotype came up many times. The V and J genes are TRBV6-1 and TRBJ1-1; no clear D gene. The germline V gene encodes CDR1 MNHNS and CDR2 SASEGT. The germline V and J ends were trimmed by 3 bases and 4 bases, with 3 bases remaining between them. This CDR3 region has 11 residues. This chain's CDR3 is CASSDRTEAFF. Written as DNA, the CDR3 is TGTGCCAGCAGTGACCGCACTGAAGCTTTCTTT.

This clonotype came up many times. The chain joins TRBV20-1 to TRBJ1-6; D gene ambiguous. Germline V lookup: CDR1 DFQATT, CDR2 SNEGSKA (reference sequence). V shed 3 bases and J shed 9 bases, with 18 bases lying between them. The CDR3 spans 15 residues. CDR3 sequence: CSARYRSGPASPLHF. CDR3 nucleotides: TGCAGTGCTAGGTACCGCTCCGGGCCCGCTTCACCCCTCCACTTT.

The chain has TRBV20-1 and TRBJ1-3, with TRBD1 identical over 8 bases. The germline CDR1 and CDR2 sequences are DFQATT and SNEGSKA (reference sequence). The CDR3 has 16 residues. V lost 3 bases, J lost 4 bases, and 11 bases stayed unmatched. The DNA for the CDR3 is TGCAGTGCTAGCCTACCCGGACAGGGCCCCGGAAACACCATATATTTT. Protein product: CSASLPGQGPGNTIYF.

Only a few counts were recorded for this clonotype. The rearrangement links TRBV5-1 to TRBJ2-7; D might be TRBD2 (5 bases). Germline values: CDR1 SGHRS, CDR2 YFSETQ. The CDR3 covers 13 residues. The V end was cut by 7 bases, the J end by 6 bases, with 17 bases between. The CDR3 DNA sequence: TGCGCCAGCGCTGACTATGAGGGAGTCGAGCAGTACTTC. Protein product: CASADYEGVEQYF. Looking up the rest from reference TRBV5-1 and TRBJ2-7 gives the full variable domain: KAGVTQTPRYLIKTRGQQVTLSCSPISGHRSVSWYQQTPGQGLQFLFEYFSETQRNKGNFPGRFSGRQFSNSRSEMNVSTLELGDSALYLCASADYEGVEQYFGPGTRLTVT.

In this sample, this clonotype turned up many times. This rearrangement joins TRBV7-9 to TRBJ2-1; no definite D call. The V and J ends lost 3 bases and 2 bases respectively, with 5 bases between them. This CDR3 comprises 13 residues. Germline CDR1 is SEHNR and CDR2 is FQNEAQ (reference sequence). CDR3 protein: CASSFATYNEQFF. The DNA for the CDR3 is TGTGCCAGCAGCTTCGCCACCTACAATGAGCAGTTCTTC.

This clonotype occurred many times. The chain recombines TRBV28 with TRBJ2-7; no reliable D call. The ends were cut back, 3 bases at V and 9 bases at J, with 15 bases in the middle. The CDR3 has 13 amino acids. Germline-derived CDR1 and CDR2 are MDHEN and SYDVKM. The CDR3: CASSFEALRGQYF. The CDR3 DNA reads TGTGCCAGCAGTTTTGAGGCCCTACGAGGGCAGTACTTC.